The clone carrying this TCR beta chain has just a few counts. What it binds is unknown. This entry belongs to a study of beta chain features in type 1 diabetes. Expressed TCRB transcripts were sequenced after all isolated RNA was converted to cDNA. The repertoire was sequenced with immunoSEQ multiplex PCR; TCRdb's copy has only in-frame clones and lacks some. Altogether 150,000 to 200,000 clones are present, approximately 8.7% being singletons, with the ten largest covering about 0.7%. Staining for CD45RO/CCR7/CD25/CD127/CD95/CD27 allowed sorting of CD4+ naive, central memory, regulatory and stem cell-like memory cells. The CDR3 totals 13 residues. Germline V gene data show CDR1 as MNHEY and CDR2 as SVGAGI. Losses at the gene ends were 4 bases for V and 3 bases for J; bases not matched to a gene: 3. Study-level results: Patients with Type 1 diabetes showed moderately but significantly shorter TCRB CDR3s in all four CD4+ subsets.

Sequencing was carried out using central memory CD4+ T cells from blood. This clonotype was obtained from a woman in her 30s with type 1 diabetes. The chain has TRBV6-5 and TRBJ2-7; 7 nucleotides match TRBD1. This CDR3 reads CASSLDRIYEQYF. The CDR3 DNA is TGTGCCAGCAGTTTGGACAGGATCTACGAGCAGTACTTC.